These T cell receptor beta chains were read from a single sample in a study of blood T cell repertoires in COVID-19. Sequencing used immunoSEQ multiplex PCR; TCRdb keeps in-frame clones, though not all of them. The top ten clones hold around 10% of a sample with about 290,000 clones, around nine tenths of them seen once. The specimen sequenced was peripheral blood. Receptors were obtained from a woman in her twenties or thirties with COVID-19, enrolled during active disease. Both conserved end residues are part of each CDR3. The D gene is left open where the match is weak. Size is omitted from some rows. Given values are once, few, many or a class for expanded clones.

D: TRBD1; J: TRBJ1-6; V: TRBV7-9; size: NA; DNA: TGTGCCAGCAGCTCGTGGGACAGTTATAATTCACCCCTCCACTTT; CDR3: CASSSWDSYNSPLHF
D: NA; J: TRBJ1-2; V: TRBV5-4; size: NA; DNA: TGTGCCAGCAGCGAACAGAAGGACAGTTATTATGGCTACACCTTC; CDR3: CASSEQKDSYYGYTF
D: NA; J: TRBJ2-1; V: TRBV19; size: NA; DNA: TGTGCCAGTAGTATGGCTAGATTAGATGAGCAGTTCTTC; CDR3: CASSMARLDEQFF
D: NA; J: TRBJ2-5; V: TRBV11-2; size: NA; DNA: TGTGCCAGCAGCAACGTACAGTACCAAGAGACCCAGTACTTC; CDR3: CASSNVQYQETQYF
D: NA; J: TRBJ1-1; V: TRBV4-2; size: NA; DNA: TGTGCCAGCAGCCAAGCGTTTGCGGGTAACACTGAAGCTTTCTTT; CDR3: CASSQAFAGNTEAFF
D: NA; J: TRBJ2-7; V: TRBV28; size: NA; DNA: TGTGCCAGCAGTTTAGTTAGACTCAGGGGCATCTACGAGCAGTACTTC; CDR3: CASSLVRLRGIYEQYF
D: NA; J: TRBJ1-1; V: TRBV3-1/TRBV3-2; size: NA; DNA: TGTGCCAGCAGCCCTACTTCGGCCGACACCCCAGCTTTCTTT; CDR3: CASSPTSADTPAFF
D: TRBD2; J: TRBJ2-1; V: TRBV6-5; size: NA; DNA: TGTGCCAGCAGTTATGCGGGGGTCTCCTACAATGAGCAGTTCTTC; CDR3: CASSYAGVSYNEQFF
D: NA; J: TRBJ2-6; V: TRBV5-1; size: few; DNA: TGCGCCAGCAGCAAGCTAGGACAGACTGGGGCCAACGTCCTGACTTTC; CDR3: CASSKLGQTGANVLTF
D: NA; J: TRBJ1-2; V: TRBV28; size: once; DNA: TGTGCCAGCAGTTTGGCCGGGTATGGCTACACCTTC; CDR3: CASSLAGYGYTF
D: TRBD2; J: TRBJ2-7; V: TRBV19; size: NA; DNA: TGTGCCAGTAGTATAGCGGGGGGTTACGAGCAGTACTTC; CDR3: CASSIAGGYEQYF
D: TRBD1; J: TRBJ1-2; V: TRBV7-2; size: NA; DNA: TGTGCCAGCAGCCCGGGACAGGGGAATGGCTACACCTTC; CDR3: CASSPGQGNGYTF
D: TRBD2; J: TRBJ2-1; V: TRBV4-2; size: NA; DNA: TGTGCCAGCACCCAACGGACTAGCGGGGGGTTTGAGCAGTTCTTC; CDR3: CASTQRTSGGFEQFF
D: TRBD1; J: TRBJ1-6; V: TRBV19; size: NA; DNA: TGTGCCAGTAAGGACAGGGCGGATTCACCCCTCCACTTT; CDR3: CASKDRADSPLHF
D: TRBD1; J: TRBJ2-7; V: TRBV7-9; size: NA; DNA: TGTGCCAGCAGCTGGGACAGGGGATTCTACGAGCAGTACTTC; CDR3: CASSWDRGFYEQYF
D: NA; J: TRBJ1-1; V: TRBV5-5; size: NA; DNA: TGTGCCAGCAGCCCCGGCGGGATGAACACTGAAGCTTTCTTT; CDR3: CASSPGGMNTEAFF
D: TRBD1; J: TRBJ1-1; V: TRBV18; size: few; DNA: TGTGCCAGCTCTCCACGGACAGGGGTCACTGAAGCTTTCTTT; CDR3: CASSPRTGVTEAFF
D: NA; J: TRBJ2-7; V: TRBV25-1; size: NA; DNA: TGTGCCAGCAGTCCTCCCGAGGGAGTGCAGTACTTC; CDR3: CASSPPEGVQYF
D: NA; J: TRBJ1-1; V: TRBV12-3/TRBV12-4; size: NA; DNA: TGTGCCAGCAGGCAGGCAGGGAACACTGAAGCTTTCTTT; CDR3: CASRQAGNTEAFF
D: NA; J: TRBJ2-5; V: TRBV7-2; size: NA; DNA: TGTGCCAGCAGCTTAGCATTGGGGGCAGGGGAGACCCAGTACTTC; CDR3: CASSLALGAGETQYF
D: NA; J: TRBJ2-5; V: TRBV28; size: many; DNA: TGTGCCAGCAGTTTTTACCCCGGGGAGACCCAGTACTTC; CDR3: CASSFYPGETQYF
D: TRBD2; J: TRBJ2-3; V: TRBV2; size: NA; DNA: TGTGCCAGCAGAGGGGGGACTAGTTATGTAGATACGCAGTATTTT; CDR3: CASRGGTSYVDTQYF
D: TRBD2; J: TRBJ2-1; V: TRBV11-2; size: NA; DNA: TGTGCCAGCAGCTTAGTGGGCGGGGGGTTTGGCGAGCAGTTCTTC; CDR3: CASSLVGGGFGEQFF
D: NA; J: TRBJ1-2; V: TRBV28; size: NA; DNA: TGTGCCAGCAGGCCGGGTGGGGGGGTCGGTGGCTACACCTTC; CDR3: CASRPGGGVGGYTF
D: NA; J: TRBJ1-2; V: TRBV18; size: NA; DNA: TGTGCCAGCTCACCCGGTGTAGGGGTTAACTATGGCTACACCTTC; CDR3: CASSPGVGVNYGYTF
D: TRBD1; J: TRBJ1-1; V: TRBV6-5; size: once; DNA: TGTGCCAGCAAACGCCTTACAGGGGACACTGAAGCTTTCTTT; CDR3: CASKRLTGDTEAFF
D: NA; J: TRBJ1-4; V: TRBV7-2; size: many; DNA: TGTGCCAGCAGCTTACAGGGGTACAATGAAAAACTGTTTTTT; CDR3: CASSLQGYNEKLFF
D: NA; J: TRBJ1-2; V: TRBV28; size: NA; DNA: TGTGCCAGCAGTTTCAAACCCAGTGGCTACACCTTC; CDR3: CASSFKPSGYTF
D: NA; J: TRBJ1-1; V: TRBV19; size: NA; DNA: TGTGCCAGCACTGACAGTCCGATCCTAAACACTGAAGCTTTCTTT; CDR3: CASTDSPILNTEAFF
D: TRBD2; J: TRBJ2-5; V: TRBV4-2; size: NA; DNA: TGTGCCAGCAGCCAAGTCGTCACTAGCGGGGGAGGGGACCTGGAGACCCAGTACTTC; CDR3: CASSQVVTSGGGDLETQYF
D: NA; J: TRBJ2-7; V: TRBV24-1; size: NA; DNA: TGTGCCACCAGTGATTTGAGGGGAGGCGAGCAGTACTTC; CDR3: CATSDLRGGEQYF
D: NA; J: TRBJ2-7; V: TRBV4-1; size: NA; DNA: TGCGCCAGCAGCCAAGATCCCGGGGGCTACGAGCAGTACTTC; CDR3: CASSQDPGGYEQYF
D: TRBD2; J: TRBJ2-3; V: TRBV6-2/TRBV6-3; size: NA; DNA: TGTGCCAGCAGTTACCGGCTAGCGGTGACAGATACGCAGTATTTT; CDR3: CASSYRLAVTDTQYF
D: NA; J: TRBJ1-1; V: TRBV6-5; size: NA; DNA: TGTGCCAGCAGTTACGGTAGGGGAATTGAAGCTTTCTTT; CDR3: CASSYGRGIEAFF
D: TRBD1; J: TRBJ2-7; V: TRBV11-3; size: NA; DNA: TGTGCTAGTTCTTCCAGACAGGGTGTCTACGAGCAGTACTTC; CDR3: CASSSRQGVYEQYF
D: TRBD1; J: TRBJ2-2; V: TRBV5-1; size: NA; DNA: TGCGCCAGCAGCTTGAAAGGACAGGGCTCAACCGGGGAGCTGTTTTTT; CDR3: CASSLKGQGSTGELFF
D: NA; J: TRBJ1-2; V: TRBV19; size: NA; DNA: TGTGCCAGTAGATTGGGTATCGGGAGGGCAGAGGGCTACACCTTC; CDR3: CASRLGIGRAEGYTF
D: NA; J: TRBJ2-7; V: TRBV5-5; size: NA; DNA: TGTGCCAGCGCCCCTTGGAACAGATTATCCCTCGAGCAGTACTTC; CDR3: CASAPWNRLSLEQYF
D: TRBD1; J: TRBJ1-5; V: TRBV9; size: NA; DNA: TGTGCCAGCAGCGCAGGGACAGGGGATAGCAATCAGCCCCAGCATTTT; CDR3: CASSAGTGDSNQPQHF
D: TRBD1; J: TRBJ1-1; V: TRBV19; size: NA; DNA: TGTGCCAGTAGTAGAGGCACAGGGGTGAACACTGAAGCTTTCTTT; CDR3: CASSRGTGVNTEAFF
D: NA; J: TRBJ1-1; V: TRBV4-1; size: NA; DNA: TGCGCCAGCAGCCAAAGGTCCAGGCTGAACACTGAAGCTTTCTTT; CDR3: CASSQRSRLNTEAFF